This T cell receptor (beta chain) was recorded in a study of identical twins. Overall study findings and caveats: Weaker excess sharing between twins was seen in beta out-of-frame sequences. Reduced insertions were recorded for abundant cord blood beta clonotypes, with no such pattern in memory repertoires. An excess of low generation probability was shown by twin-shared out-of-frame alpha sequences.

V lost 4 bases, J lost 5 bases, and 9 bases lay in between. Germline lookup yields CDR1 SNHLY and CDR2 FYNNEI. This CDR3 has 13 residues. Each cDNA held unique molecular identifiers, and template switching gave it a universal primer site. From the 5' RACE reads, TCRdb called clonotypes with MiXCR, one entry per CDR3 protein. Of 300,000 to 400,000 distinct CDR3 sequences listed, more than 9% are singletons. This clonotype has a handful of counts. Its matching antigen is unknown. The same specimen was also included in a second study, on yellow fever vaccine responses in identical twins.

The source of this sequence is a woman aged 18-30 years in good health. Sequences were obtained from CD8+ T cells sorted from blood. The chain couples TRBV2 to TRBJ2-1; unclear D gene. The CDR3 sequence: CASSGSTNNEQFF. The CDR3 DNA reads TGTGCCAGCAGTGGGTCGACAAACAATGAGCAGTTCTTC.